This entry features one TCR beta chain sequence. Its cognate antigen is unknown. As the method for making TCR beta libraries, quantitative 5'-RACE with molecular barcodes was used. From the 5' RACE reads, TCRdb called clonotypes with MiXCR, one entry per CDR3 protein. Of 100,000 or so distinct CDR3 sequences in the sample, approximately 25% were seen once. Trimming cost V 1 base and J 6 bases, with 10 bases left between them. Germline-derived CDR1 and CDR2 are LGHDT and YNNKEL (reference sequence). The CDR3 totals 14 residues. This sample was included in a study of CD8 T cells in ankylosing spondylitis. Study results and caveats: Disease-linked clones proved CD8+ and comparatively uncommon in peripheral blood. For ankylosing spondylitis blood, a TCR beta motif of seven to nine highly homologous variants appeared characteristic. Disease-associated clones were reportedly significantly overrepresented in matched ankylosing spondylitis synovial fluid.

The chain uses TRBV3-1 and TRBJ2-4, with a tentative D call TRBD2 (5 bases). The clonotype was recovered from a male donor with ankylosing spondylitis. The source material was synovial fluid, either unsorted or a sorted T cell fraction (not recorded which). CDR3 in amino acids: CASSQGTPANIQYF. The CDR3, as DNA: TGTGCCAGCAGCCAAGGGACTCCAGCAAACATTCAGTACTTC.